Below are 14 T cell receptor beta chains sequenced from a single sample in a study of blood T cell repertoires in COVID-19. Data came from immunoSEQ multiplex PCR; TCRdb stores just in-frame clones and leaves some out. This sample has tens of thousands of clones, with roughly four fifths found just once. Input material: peripheral blood. These TCRs come from a man in his 60s with acute or convalescent COVID-19.

The J gene is TRBJ2-2, the V gene TRBV9; D might be TRBD1 (6 bases). Looked up from germline, CDR1 is SGDLS and CDR2 is YYNGEE. This CDR3 is built from 16 residues. Trimming pared 0 bases from V and 2 bases from J, leaving 11 bases between. CDR3 sequence (DNA): TGTGCCAGCAGCGTAGGAATTGGGGGCAACACCGGGGAGCTGTTTTTT. Protein sequence: CASSVGIGGNTGELFF.

The chain uses TRBV27 and TRBJ1-2; D gene ambiguous. Trimming removed 8 bases at V and 7 bases at J, with 20 bases between. The CDR3 spans 14 residues. In germline, CDR1 is MNHEY, CDR2 SMNVEV (reference sequence). The CDR3 region has the DNA TGTGCCAGCGCACTCCGACAAGGCCCAGGTGGCTACACCTTC. This translates into CASALRQGPGGYTF.

The chain recombines TRBV2 with TRBJ2-7, with 9 bases aligning to TRBD2. The CDR3 contains 15 residues. CDR1 is SNHLY and CDR2 is FYNNEI in the germline V gene. Trimming at V came to 3 bases and at J to 2 bases, leaving 5 bases not matched to a gene. CDR3 nucleotide sequence: TGTGCCAGCAGTGAGGCGGGAGGGGTGACCTACGAGCAGTACTTC. It yields the protein CASSEAGGVTYEQYF.

V is TRBV30 and J is TRBJ1-5; D is perhaps TRBD1 (6 bases). Between the trimmed V and J ends, which lost 0 bases and 3 bases, there was a span of 12 bases. The CDR3 consists of 15 residues. Per germline, CDR1 GTSNPN and CDR2 SVGIG (reference sequence). The CDR3 spells CAWSVVGQPNQPQHF. The CDR3 DNA is TGTGCCTGGAGTGTAGTTGGACAGCCCAATCAGCCCCAGCATTTT.

This chain uses TRBV9 with TRBJ2-3, with 7 bases identical to TRBD1. The junction had 13 bases not matched to a gene; V was cut back by 4 bases and J by 5 bases. Germline-derived CDR1 and CDR2 are SGDLS and YYNGEE. The CDR3 length is 16 residues. CDR3 sequence reads: CASSLGEGAQGDTQYF. The CDR3 DNA is TGTGCCAGCAGCCTCGGAGAGGGGGCGCAGGGAGATACGCAGTATTTT.

The chain employs TRBV7-8 and TRBJ2-5, with 14 positions matching TRBD2. Trimming at V came to 5 bases and at J to 5 bases, leaving 4 bases not matched to a gene. CDR1 is SGHVS, CDR2 FQNEAQ, per germline. The CDR3 sequence is 15 residues long. The DNA of the CDR3 is TGTGCCAGCAGCCGAGGACTAGCGGGAGGTGAGACCCAGTACTTC. Translation: CASSRGLAGGETQYF. The variable domain in full, with the rest retrieved from reference TRBV7-8 and TRBJ2-5, is GAGVSQSPRYKVAKRGQDVALRCDPISGHVSLFWYQQALGQGPEFLTYFQNEAQLDKSGLPSDRFFAERPEGSVSTLKIQRTQQEDSAVYLCASSRGLAGGETQYFGPGTRLLVL.

This clone was counted only a few times. CDR3 protein: CASSPAGRNTEAFF. CDR3 bases: TGTGCCAGCAGCCCCGCGGGGAGGAACACTGAAGCTTTCTTT. The chain recombines TRBV7-9 with TRBJ1-1; D is ambiguous. This CDR3 is built from 14 residues. Germline loops: CDR1 SEHNR, CDR2 FQNEAQ (reference sequence). V dropped 5 bases and J dropped 1 base, with 11 bases sitting between them.

This sequence joins TRBV7-8 and TRBJ2-1; 11 positions agree with TRBD2. The CDR3 totals 18 residues. Germline CDR1 and CDR2: SGHVS and FQNEAQ. V lost 5 bases, J lost 5 bases, and 14 bases stayed unmatched. Here the CDR3 DNA reads TGTGCCAGCAGCGGTAGAAGCCCCGGGACTAGCGGTAACAATGAGCAGTTCTTC. This encodes CASSGRSPGTSGNNEQFF.

The chain combines TRBV12-5 with TRBJ1-1; D gene uncertain. This CDR3 is 13 amino acids long. Germline loops: CDR1 LGHNT, CDR2 FRNRAP. V was clipped by 5 bases and J by 1 base, with 8 bases between them. The DNA of the CDR3 is TGTGCTAGTGGTCCGGGGTGGAACACTGAAGCTTTCTTT. It translates to CASGPGWNTEAFF.

The chain combines TRBV10-3 with TRBJ1-2, with a possible D match to TRBD1 (5 bases). Trimming pared 5 bases from V and 6 bases from J, leaving 16 bases between. Germline V gene data show CDR1 as ENHRY and CDR2 as SYGVKD. The CDR3 is 14 amino acids. CDR3 loop: CAISPAGGVDGYTF. In DNA form, the CDR3 reads TGTGCCATCAGTCCCGCCGGGGGGGTTGATGGCTACACCTTC.

The V call is TRBV19, the J call TRBJ2-6; 8 bases agree with TRBD1. J lost 4 bases, V lost 7 bases, and 6 bases had no gene match. This CDR3 contains 15 residues. From germline, CDR1 is LNHDA and CDR2 SQIVND (reference sequence). CDR3 sequence (DNA): TGTGCCAGTACCCCGGACAGGGCCGGGGCCAACGTCCTGACTTTC. Translated: CASTPDRAGANVLTF. The entire variable domain, with the rest obtained from reference TRBV19 and TRBJ2-6, is as follows: DGGITQSPKYLFRKEGQNVTLSCEQNLNHDAMYWYRQDPGQGLRLIYYSQIVNDFQKGDIAEGYSVSREKKESFPLTVTSAQKNPTAFYLCASTPDRAGANVLTFGAGSRLTVL.

The V gene is TRBV7-9, the J gene TRBJ2-1, with a tentative D call TRBD1 (5 bases). V gave up 0 bases and J gave up 10 bases, with 16 bases separating them. Looked up from germline, CDR1 is SEHNR and CDR2 is FQNEAQ (reference sequence). CDR3 size: 15 residues. The CDR3 loop reads CASSLAQGGSMEQFF. For the CDR3, the DNA is TGTGCCAGCAGCTTAGCGCAGGGTGGCTCAATGGAGCAGTTCTTC.

This clone showed up just once. This chain joins TRBV7-2 and TRBJ2-7; TRBD2 is a possible D gene (6 bases). CDR1 and CDR2 from the germline V gene are SGHTA and FQGNSA. V lost 5 bases to trimming and J lost 4 bases, with 15 bases between them. CDR3 length: 14 amino acids. This CDR3 is CASSPGGTSYEQYF. The CDR3 DNA reads TGTGCCAGCAGCCCAGGCGGGACTTCTTACGAGCAGTACTTC.

A few counts support this clone. V and J are TRBV11-2 and TRBJ2-1; 11 bases agree with TRBD2. Germline trimming cut 6 bases from V and 7 bases from J; bases unmatched to any gene: 8. The CDR3 covers 15 residues. The germline V gene has CDR1 SGHAT and CDR2 FQNNGV. The CDR3 sequence is CASSYTSGSRNEQFF. The CDR3 DNA sequence: TGTGCCAGCAGTTATACTAGCGGGAGTCGAAATGAGCAGTTCTTC.